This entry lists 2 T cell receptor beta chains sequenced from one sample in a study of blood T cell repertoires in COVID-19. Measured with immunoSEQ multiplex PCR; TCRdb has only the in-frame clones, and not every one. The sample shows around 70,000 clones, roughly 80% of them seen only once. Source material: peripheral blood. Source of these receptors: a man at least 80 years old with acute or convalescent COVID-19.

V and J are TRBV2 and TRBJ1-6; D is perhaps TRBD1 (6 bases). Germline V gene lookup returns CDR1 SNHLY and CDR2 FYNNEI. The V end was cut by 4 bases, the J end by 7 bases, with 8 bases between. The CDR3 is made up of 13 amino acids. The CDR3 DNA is TGTGCCAGCAGTGGGACAGTCAATTCACCCCTCCACTTT. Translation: CASSGTVNSPLHF.

CDR3 sequence reads: CASRLDGLAGETQYF. The CDR3 nucleotides read TGTGCCAGCAGACTAGACGGACTAGCGGGAGAGACCCAGTACTTC. The chain links TRBV7-2 to TRBJ2-5, with 11 nucleotides matching TRBD2. Per germline, CDR1 SGHTA and CDR2 FQGNSA. Trimming removed 6 bases from V and 4 bases from J; junction bases left unmatched: 7. The CDR3 sequence is 15 residues long.